One and the same sample provided the 6 T cell receptor beta chains below, sequenced in a study of PD-1 blockade in classical Hodgkin lymphoma (TCRdb year 2020). Preparation of the library involved the immunoSEQ multiplex PCR assay. Sourced from immuneACCESS, this table was stored by TCRdb with only in-frame sequences that have V and J called. A share of the clones is absent; for the studies checked, an unresolved V gene accounts for under half, and the remainder has no known explanation. The table for this sample lists tens of thousands of clones; about 92% of them were counted only once. The ten biggest clones cover 8% of the sample. In the paper's terms, the time point label means: cycle 1 day 1 (C1D1), immediately before nivolumab initiation. Every trial patient had relapsed after autologous stem cell transplantation, and cohorts A, B and C differed in prior brentuximab vedotin exposure. Sequencing used peripheral blood mononuclear cells (PBMCs), obtained at baseline. Receptors originate from a human donor with classical Hodgkin lymphoma.

The chain employs TRBV5-5 and TRBJ2-6; D ambiguous. V was pared by 1 base and J by 0 bases, with 14 bases between. The CDR3 extends over 18 amino acids. Per the germline V gene, CDR1 is SGHKS and CDR2 is YYEKEE (reference sequence). The CDR3 bases are TGTGCCAGCAGCTTGAGTCGCGGCGGAATCTCTGGGGCCAACGTCCTGACTTTC. It encodes CASSLSRGGISGANVLTF.

The chain carries TRBV25-1 and TRBJ2-3; TRBD2 matches at 7 bases. This CDR3 contains 16 residues. Germline V CDR1 and CDR2: MGHDK, SYGVNS. With 1 base clipped from V and 0 bases from J, the junction kept 4 bases outside the gene matches. This CDR3 reads CASSELVGGSTDTQYF. The CDR3 DNA reads as TGTGCCAGCAGTGAATTAGTGGGAGGGAGCACAGATACGCAGTATTTT.

This clone was seen once. The chain carries TRBV7-6 and TRBJ2-5, with 7 bases matching TRBD1. Gene TRBJ2-7 matches the end of the DNA better, so the J call may be wrong. The germline V gene encodes CDR1 SGHVS and CDR2 FNYEAQ. The CDR3 has 16 residues. The CDR3: CASSSSRGRAPYEQYF. The CDR3 bases are TGTGCCAGCAGCTCCTCTAGGGGGCGGGCACCCTACGAGCAGTACTTC.

The rearrangement uses TRBV5-8 and TRBJ2-5, with D hard to call. Germline assignment: CDR1 SGHTS and CDR2 YDEGEE. Trimming removed 1 base from V and 2 bases from J, with 18 bases in between. There are 17 residues in the CDR3. CDR3 protein: CASSLLAADFGQETQYF. The CDR3 coding sequence is TGTGCCAGCAGCTTGTTGGCGGCAGACTTTGGACAAGAGACCCAGTACTTC.

The DNA of the CDR3 is TGTGCCAGCAGCTGGCCGGAGAACACTGAAGCTTTCTTT. Its protein product is CASSWPENTEAFF. V gene TRBV11-2 combines with J gene TRBJ1-1; the D is unclear. The CDR3 runs 13 residues. Trimming left V 4 bases short and J 1 base short, with 7 bases between. In germline, CDR1 is SGHAT, CDR2 FQNNGV. Using reference TRBV11-2 and TRBJ1-1 for the parts outside the CDR3, the full variable domain is EAGVAQSPRYKIIEKRQSVAFWCNPISGHATLYWYQQILGQGPKLLIQFQNNGVVDDSQLPKDRFSAERLKGVDSTLKIQPAKLEDSAVYLCASSWPENTEAFFGQGTRLTVV.

The chain employs TRBV7-6 and TRBJ2-7, with 9 bases aligning to TRBD1. CDR3 length: 16 amino acids. J gave up 0 bases and V 5 bases, and 8 bases lay outside the gene matches. Germline CDR1 reads SGHVS; CDR2 reads FNYEAQ. The CDR3 DNA reads TGTGCCAGCAGCGGAGTGACAGGGGGGAGCTCCTACGAGCAGTACTTC. This encodes CASSGVTGGSSYEQYF.